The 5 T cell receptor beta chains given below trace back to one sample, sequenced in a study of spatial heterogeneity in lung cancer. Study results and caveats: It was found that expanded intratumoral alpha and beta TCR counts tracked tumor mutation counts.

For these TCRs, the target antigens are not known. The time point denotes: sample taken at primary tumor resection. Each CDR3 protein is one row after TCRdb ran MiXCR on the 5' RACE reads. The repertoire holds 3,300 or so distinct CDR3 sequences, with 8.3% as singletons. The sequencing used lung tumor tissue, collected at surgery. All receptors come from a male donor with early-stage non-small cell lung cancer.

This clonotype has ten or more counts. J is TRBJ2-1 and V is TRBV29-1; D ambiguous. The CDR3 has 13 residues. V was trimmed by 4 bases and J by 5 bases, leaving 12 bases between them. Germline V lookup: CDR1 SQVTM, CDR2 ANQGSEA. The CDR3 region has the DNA TGCAGCGTTGTACGGCTGGGTAACAATGAGCAGTTCTTC. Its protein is CSVVRLGNNEQFF.

The CDR3 DNA reads TGCGCCAGCAGCTCAGGACAGGAGGAAACCGGGGAGCTGTTTTTT. It encodes CASSSGQEETGELFF. The chain joins TRBV5-1 to TRBJ2-2; TRBD1 matches at 7 bases. Germline assignment: CDR1 SGHRS and CDR2 YFSETQ. Trimming removed 3 bases from V and 5 bases from J; junction bases left unmatched: 7. The CDR3 covers 15 residues.

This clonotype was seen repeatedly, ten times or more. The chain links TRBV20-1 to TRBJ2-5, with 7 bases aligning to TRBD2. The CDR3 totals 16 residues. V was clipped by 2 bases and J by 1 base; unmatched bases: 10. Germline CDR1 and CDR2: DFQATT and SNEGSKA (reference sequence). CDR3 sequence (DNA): TGCAGTGCTAGATTAGGGGCGGGGGACCTCCAAGAGACCCAGTACTTC. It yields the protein CSARLGAGDLQETQYF.

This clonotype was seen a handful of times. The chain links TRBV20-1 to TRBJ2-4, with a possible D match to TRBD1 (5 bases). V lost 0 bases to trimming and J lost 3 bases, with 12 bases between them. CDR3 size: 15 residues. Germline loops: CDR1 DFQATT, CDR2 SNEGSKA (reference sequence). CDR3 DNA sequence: TGCAGTGCTAGAGAGGACATCGGTGGCAAAAACATTCAGTACTTC. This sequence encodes CSAREDIGGKNIQYF.

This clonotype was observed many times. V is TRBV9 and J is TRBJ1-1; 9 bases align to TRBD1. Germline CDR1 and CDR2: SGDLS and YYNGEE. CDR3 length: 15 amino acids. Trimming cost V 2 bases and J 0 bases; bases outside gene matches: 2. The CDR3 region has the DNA TGTGCCAGCAGCGTCGGGGACAGGGTGAACACTGAAGCTTTCTTT. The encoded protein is CASSVGDRVNTEAFF.